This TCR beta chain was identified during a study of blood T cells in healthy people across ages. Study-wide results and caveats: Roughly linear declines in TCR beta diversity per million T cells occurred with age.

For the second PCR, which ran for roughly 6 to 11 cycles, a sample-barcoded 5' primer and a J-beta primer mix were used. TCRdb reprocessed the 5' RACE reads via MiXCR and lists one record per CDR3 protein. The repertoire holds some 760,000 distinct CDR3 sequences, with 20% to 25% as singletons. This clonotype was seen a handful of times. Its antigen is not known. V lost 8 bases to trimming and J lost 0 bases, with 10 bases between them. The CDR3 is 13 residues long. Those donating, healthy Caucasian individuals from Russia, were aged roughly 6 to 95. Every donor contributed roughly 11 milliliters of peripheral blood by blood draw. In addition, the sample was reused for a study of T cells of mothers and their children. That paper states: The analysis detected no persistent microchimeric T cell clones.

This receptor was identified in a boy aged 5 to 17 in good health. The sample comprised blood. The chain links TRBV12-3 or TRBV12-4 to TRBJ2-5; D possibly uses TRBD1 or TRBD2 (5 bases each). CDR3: CASGTLNQETQYF. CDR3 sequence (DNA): TGTGCCAGCGGGACGTTGAACCAAGAGACCCAGTACTTC.